Presented here are 23 T cell receptor beta chains from one specimen sequenced in a study of blood T cell repertoires in COVID-19. Some clones are missing from TCRdb's copy, which holds only in-frame ones; the method was immunoSEQ multiplex PCR. The sample records 80,000 to 90,000 clones, more than 75% being singletons. The source material was peripheral blood. The origin of the receptors is a man between 40 and 49 years old with acute or convalescent COVID-19.

CDR3 protein: CASSLDAGRTEAFF. As DNA, the CDR3 is TGTGCCAGCAGCTTGGATGCCGGTCGTACTGAAGCTTTCTTT. This sequence joins TRBV5-4 and TRBJ1-1; D uncertain. The germline V gene has CDR1 SGHNT and CDR2 YYREEE (reference sequence). V gave up 0 bases and J gave up 5 bases, with 11 bases separating them. This CDR3 has 14 amino acids. The full variable domain, in which reference TRBV5-4 and TRBJ1-1 provide the parts outside the CDR3, is ETGVTQSPTHLIKTRGQQVTLRCSSQSGHNTVSWYQQALGQGPQFIFQYYREEENGRGNFPPRFSGLQFPNYSSELNVNALELDDSALYLCASSLDAGRTEAFFGQGTRLTVV.

The V call is TRBV9, the J call TRBJ2-3; D ambiguous. There are 12 residues in the CDR3. Germline CDR1 is SGDLS and CDR2 is YYNGEE. Trimming cost V 4 bases and J 5 bases, with 8 bases left between them. CDR3 bases: TGTGCCAGCAGCCTCAGGATAGATACGCAGTATTTT. Its translation: CASSLRIDTQYF.

The chain recombines TRBV5-5 with TRBJ1-2, with D unclear. Germline V gene lookup returns CDR1 SGHKS and CDR2 YYEKEE (reference sequence). V dropped 1 base and J dropped 3 bases, with 10 bases sitting between them. This CDR3 is built from 14 residues. CDR3 residues: CASSLQLLDYGYTF. The CDR3 nucleotides are TGTGCCAGCAGCTTGCAACTTTTGGACTATGGCTACACCTTC.

The genes are TRBV7-9 and TRBJ2-2, with 8 bases matching TRBD1. The CDR3 covers 17 residues. V was pared by 5 bases and J by 0 bases, with 8 bases of the junction left unmatched. Germline assignment: CDR1 SEHNR and CDR2 FQNEAQ (reference sequence). This chain's CDR3 is CASSKDREVSNTGELFF. The CDR3 DNA reads as TGTGCCAGCAGCAAGGACAGGGAGGTTTCGAACACCGGGGAGCTGTTTTTT.

J is TRBJ1-2 and V is TRBV9, with D uncertain. The germline gives CDR1 SGDLS, CDR2 YYNGEE. Trimming took off 0 bases at V and 4 bases at J, with 16 bases between the two ends. The CDR3 loop spans 16 amino acids. The CDR3 DNA is TGTGCCAGCAGCGTAGCCCCAGACATAGGCCTCTATGGCTACACCTTC. Amino acid sequence: CASSVAPDIGLYGYTF.

V gene TRBV2 combines with J gene TRBJ1-3; 8 positions agree with TRBD1. The J segment lost 3 bases and the V segment lost 5 bases, leaving 6 bases of the junction unmatched. The length of the CDR3 is 15 residues. Germline-derived CDR1 and CDR2 are SNHLY and FYNNEI. The CDR3 protein is CASSIQGTGGNTIYF. The CDR3 DNA is TGTGCCAGCAGTATCCAGGGGACAGGTGGAAACACCATATATTTT.

V is TRBV5-1 and J is TRBJ1-1; tentatively, D is TRBD1 (5 bases). The V end was cut by 0 bases, the J end by 4 bases, with 13 bases between. In germline, CDR1 is SGHRS, CDR2 YFSETQ. The CDR3 has 15 amino acids. DNA of the CDR3: TGCGCCAGCAGCTTGGGACAGTTAGGGCTCACTGAAGCTTTCTTT. Its translation is CASSLGQLGLTEAFF.

The gene calls are TRBV7-6 and TRBJ1-4, with D possibly matching TRBD1 (5 bases). The germline V gene has CDR1 SGHVS and CDR2 FNYEAQ. The CDR3 has 15 residues. Trimming stripped 5 bases from V and 4 bases from J, with 14 bases between. The CDR3 spells CASSPQDNHNEKLFF. The CDR3, as DNA: TGTGCCAGCAGCCCACAGGACAATCATAATGAAAAACTGTTTTTT.

The chain employs TRBV30 and TRBJ1-6; D is unresolved. With 4 bases removed from V and 9 bases from J, the gap between germline ends came to 22 bases. The length of the CDR3 is 16 residues. CDR1 is GTSNPN, CDR2 SVGIG, per germline (reference sequence). The chain's CDR3 is CAWNTRSAGWSSPLHF. CDR3 sequence (DNA): TGTGCCTGGAACACCAGGTCGGCGGGCTGGAGTTCACCCCTCCACTTT.

This clone has just a few counts. CDR3 protein: CASSQDKRGGGLGNEQFF. The DNA for the CDR3 is TGTGCCAGCAGCCAAGACAAGAGGGGAGGAGGGCTCGGCAATGAGCAGTTCTTC. V is TRBV3-1 (or the pseudogene TRBV3-2) and J is TRBJ2-1; a possible D gene is TRBD2 (6 bases). The CDR3 is made up of 18 amino acids. With 0 bases removed from V and 6 bases from J, the gap between germline ends came to 21 bases. Germline CDR1 reads LGHDT; CDR2 reads YNNKEL (reference sequence).

The rearrangement uses TRBV5-6 and TRBJ1-1, with a weak D call TRBD1 (5 bases). CDR3 size: 12 residues. Trimming took 0 bases from V and 10 from J, leaving 10 bases between them. Germline values: CDR1 SGHDT, CDR2 YYEEEE. The CDR3 spells CASSLGAGLAFF. The DNA of the CDR3 is TGTGCCAGCAGCTTGGGGGCAGGGTTAGCTTTCTTT. Combining the CDR3 with reference TRBV5-6 and TRBJ1-1 gives the whole variable domain DAGVTQSPTHLIKTRGQQVTLRCSPKSGHDTVSWYQQALGQGPQFIFQYYEEEERQRGNFPDRFSGHQFPNYSSELNVNALLLGDSALYLCASSLGAGLAFFGQGTRLTVV.

This chain joins TRBV9 and TRBJ2-3, with D unclear. V was cut by 0 bases and J by 1 base, with 6 bases left in between. The V gene's germline CDR1 is SGDLS and CDR2 YYNGEE. The CDR3 is 14 amino acids. DNA of the CDR3: TGTGCCAGCAGCGTAGGCGGCCGCACAGATACGCAGTATTTT. Protein product: CASSVGGRTDTQYF.

The chain employs TRBV6-5 and TRBJ1-2; 7 positions match TRBD1. Trimming cost V 6 bases and J 8 bases; bases outside gene matches: 9. CDR1 is MNHEY and CDR2 is SVGAGI in the germline V gene. The CDR3 covers 13 residues. This chain's CDR3 is CASSETGIVGYTF. The CDR3 DNA follows: TGTGCCAGCAGCGAGACAGGGATTGTGGGCTACACCTTC.

The rearrangement links TRBV7-2 to TRBJ1-2, with 8 bases aligning to TRBD1. This CDR3 has 14 residues. V lost 5 bases to trimming and J lost 4 bases; unmatched junction nucleotides: 6. The V gene's germline CDR1 is SGHTA and CDR2 FQGNSA. The CDR3 region is CASSIDRGVYGYTF. The DNA of the CDR3 is TGTGCCAGCAGCATAGACAGGGGCGTCTATGGCTACACCTTC.

V and J are TRBV10-3 and TRBJ2-1; 10 nucleotides agree with TRBD1. Germline values: CDR1 ENHRY, CDR2 SYGVKD. V dropped 11 bases and J dropped 3; count of bases not matched to a gene: 10. This CDR3 contains 15 residues. CDR3 in DNA: TGTGCCGTCGCCGGGACAGGGGCCTTCTACAATGAGCAGTTCTTC. This translates into CAVAGTGAFYNEQFF.

This clone showed up just once. The chain combines TRBV3-1 (or the pseudogene TRBV3-2) with TRBJ2-1; TRBD2 matches 8 bases. The CDR3 is made up of 15 amino acids. Trimming at V came to 2 bases and at J to 8 bases, leaving 8 bases not matched to a gene. CDR1 and CDR2 from the germline V gene are LGHDT and YNNKEL (reference sequence). The CDR3 is CASSQLGLGGDEQFF. The DNA of the CDR3 is TGTGCCAGCAGCCAACTGGGACTAGGTGGCGATGAGCAGTTCTTC.

Concerning this clone itself: Distinct nucleotide sequences in the sample also encode this CDR3. The chain joins TRBV30 to TRBJ2-7; TRBD2 matches at 9 bases. In germline, CDR1 is GTSNPN, CDR2 SVGIG (reference sequence). The junction had 3 bases not matched to a gene; V was cut back by 3 bases and J by 3 bases. The CDR3 length is 13 residues. CDR3 protein: CAWRGREGYEQYF. CDR3 DNA: TGTGCCTGGAGAGGGCGGGAGGGCTACGAGCAGTACTTC.

As DNA, the CDR3 is TGCGCCAGCAGCTCGCCGGGACAGGGGAGCACTGAAGCTTTCTTT. Translated, it gives CASSSPGQGSTEAFF. The rearrangement links TRBV5-1 to TRBJ1-1; TRBD1 matches 10 bases. The V gene end was trimmed by 3 bases and the J gene end by 4 bases; junction bases not matched to a gene: 6. The germline V gene has CDR1 SGHRS and CDR2 YFSETQ. This CDR3 is 15 amino acids long.

The chain uses TRBV19 and TRBJ1-2, with D perhaps matching TRBD1 (5 bases). V was clipped by 3 bases and J by 3 bases, with 8 bases between them. CDR1 LNHDA and CDR2 SQIVND come from the germline V gene (reference sequence). This CDR3 has 13 residues. CDR3 bases: TGTGCCAGTAGTATCGCCAGGGACTATGGCTACACCTTC. Its translation: CASSIARDYGYTF.

This chain joins TRBV6-1 and TRBJ1-1; no clear D gene. Per the germline V gene, CDR1 is MNHNS and CDR2 is SASEGT. V lost 2 bases to trimming and J lost 4 bases, with 17 bases between them. The CDR3 contains 16 residues. CDR3 nucleotides: TGTGCCAGCAGTGAATCGCCGTCCACGGTGCTCACTGAAGCTTTCTTT. This gives the protein CASSESPSTVLTEAFF.

CDR3 in amino acids: CSVGTALSYEQYF. The CDR3, as DNA: TGCAGCGTTGGGACTGCACTCTCCTACGAGCAGTACTTC. The chain employs TRBV29-1 and TRBJ2-7, with D possibly matching TRBD2 (5 bases). This CDR3 is 13 amino acids long. Germline V gives CDR1 SQVTM, CDR2 ANQGSEA. Trimming took 4 bases from V and 0 from J, leaving 10 bases between them.

The V call is TRBV4-1, the J call TRBJ1-2; D is ambiguous. The CDR3 runs 13 residues. Deletions cut 2 bases from V and 11 bases from J, with 15 bases between. CDR1 is MGHRA and CDR2 is YSYEKL in the germline V gene. The CDR3 loop is CASSQTPGERYTF. CDR3 DNA sequence: TGCGCCAGCAGCCAAACACCCGGAGAGAGGTACACCTTC.

Comments on this clone: Other DNA sequences in the sample encode the same CDR3. This sequence joins TRBV19 and TRBJ2-1; no definite D call. The CDR3 contains 13 residues. V lost 6 bases and J lost 2, with 8 bases in between. CDR1 and CDR2 from the germline V gene are LNHDA and SQIVND (reference sequence). The CDR3 region has the DNA TGTGCCAGTAGCACCCGGGCCTACAATGAGCAGTTCTTC. Translated, it gives CASSTRAYNEQFF.